These 9 T cell receptor beta chains share one sample of origin, sequenced in a study of shared clonotypes between healthy human individuals. Profiling relied on immunoSEQ multiplex PCR, and the TCRdb table lists in-frame clones only, not all of them. The sample records about 470,000 clones, about 76% being singletons. Input material: PBMCs. The receptor source for this set is a woman between 40 and 50 years old in good health. Some clones in this sample may be carry-over from other donors' samples.

The chain links TRBV10-3 to TRBJ2-7; 8 bases are shared with TRBD1. The CDR3 totals 14 residues. The V gene end was trimmed by 6 bases and the J gene end by 3 bases; junction bases not matched to a gene: 7. Germline lookup yields CDR1 ENHRY and CDR2 SYGVKD. CDR3 sequence reads: CAIRTDRDRYEQYF. The CDR3 region has the DNA TGTGCCATCAGGACGGACAGGGACCGCTACGAGCAGTACTTC.

The gene calls are TRBV28 and TRBJ1-2; 10 bases align to TRBD1. CDR3 length equals 16 residues. J was trimmed by 8 bases and V by 5 bases; bases with no gene match: 14. The germline V gene encodes CDR1 MDHEN and CDR2 SYDVKM. The CDR3 nucleotides read TGTGCCAGCAGTCCCGCTGGTATGGGGACAGGGGAGGGCTACACCTTC. This gives the protein CASSPAGMGTGEGYTF.

The V and J genes are TRBV5-5 and TRBJ1-1; 9 bases fit TRBD1. The V segment lost 3 bases and the J segment 0 bases; nucleotides outside the gene matches: 9. In germline, CDR1 is SGHKS, CDR2 YYEKEE (reference sequence). The CDR3 extends over 17 amino acids. The CDR3 sequence: CASSSYRGRGMNTEAFF. The CDR3 DNA is TGTGCCAGCAGCTCCTACAGGGGGCGCGGGATGAACACTGAAGCTTTCTTT.

The J gene is TRBJ2-7, the V gene TRBV7-8; 11 bases are a match to TRBD1. CDR3 size: 15 residues. In germline, CDR1 is SGHVS, CDR2 FQNEAQ. The trim removed 5 bases at V and 3 bases at J, leaving 6 bases unmatched. The CDR3 is CASSRSGTGGYEQYF. In DNA, the CDR3 is TGTGCCAGCAGCCGATCCGGGACAGGGGGCTACGAGCAGTACTTC.

This clone was recorded once. The chain combines TRBV27 with TRBJ2-1, with D perhaps matching TRBD1 or TRBD2 (5 bases each). Germline loops: CDR1 MNHEY, CDR2 SMNVEV (reference sequence). Trimming stripped 4 bases from V and 1 base from J, with 11 bases between. The CDR3 is 15 residues long. The CDR3 loop is CASSSGTVSYNEQFF. The CDR3 region has the DNA TGTGCCAGCAGTTCCGGGACCGTATCCTACAATGAGCAGTTCTTC.

The genes are TRBV30 and TRBJ2-6, with D possibly being TRBD1 (8 bases). Germline CDR1 and CDR2: GTSNPN and SVGIG (reference sequence). The CDR3 has 22 amino acids. Trimming cost V 3 bases and J 0 bases, with 30 bases left between them. The CDR3 DNA follows: TGTGCCTGGAGACTTCTCCCCGGACAGGGCCTAGCGGCTAGCTCTGGGGCCAACGTCCTGACTTTC. Its translation: CAWRLLPGQGLAASSGANVLTF.

The chain combines TRBV11-3 with TRBJ2-2, with D unresolved. Germline lookup yields CDR1 SGHNT and CDR2 YENEEA. This CDR3 spans 13 amino acids. V lost 2 bases, J lost 2 bases, and 3 bases lay in between. The CDR3 nucleotides are TGTGCCAGCAGCTTACTAAACACCGGGGAGCTGTTTTTT. As protein: CASSLLNTGELFF.

This chain joins TRBV4-2 and TRBJ2-5; possible D gene TRBD2, 7 bases. Near its end, the DNA agrees better with TRBJ2-7, so the J call may be wrong. Germline V gene sequence: CDR1 LGHNA, CDR2 YNFKEQ. This CDR3 is 15 amino acids long. The CDR3 nucleotides read TGTGCCAGCAGCCAGAGGGGGGGCCAGTCCTACGAGCAGTACTTC. It specifies CASSQRGGQSYEQYF.

This clone has just a few counts. CDR3 loop: CAWHRDRGEKLFF. In nucleotides, the CDR3 is TGTGCCTGGCACCGGGACAGGGGTGAAAAACTGTTTTTT. The V and J genes are TRBV30 and TRBJ1-4; 10 bases match TRBD1. Germline trimming cut 5 bases from V and 7 bases from J; bases unmatched to any gene: 4. The CDR3 loop spans 13 amino acids. Germline values: CDR1 GTSNPN, CDR2 SVGIG (reference sequence).